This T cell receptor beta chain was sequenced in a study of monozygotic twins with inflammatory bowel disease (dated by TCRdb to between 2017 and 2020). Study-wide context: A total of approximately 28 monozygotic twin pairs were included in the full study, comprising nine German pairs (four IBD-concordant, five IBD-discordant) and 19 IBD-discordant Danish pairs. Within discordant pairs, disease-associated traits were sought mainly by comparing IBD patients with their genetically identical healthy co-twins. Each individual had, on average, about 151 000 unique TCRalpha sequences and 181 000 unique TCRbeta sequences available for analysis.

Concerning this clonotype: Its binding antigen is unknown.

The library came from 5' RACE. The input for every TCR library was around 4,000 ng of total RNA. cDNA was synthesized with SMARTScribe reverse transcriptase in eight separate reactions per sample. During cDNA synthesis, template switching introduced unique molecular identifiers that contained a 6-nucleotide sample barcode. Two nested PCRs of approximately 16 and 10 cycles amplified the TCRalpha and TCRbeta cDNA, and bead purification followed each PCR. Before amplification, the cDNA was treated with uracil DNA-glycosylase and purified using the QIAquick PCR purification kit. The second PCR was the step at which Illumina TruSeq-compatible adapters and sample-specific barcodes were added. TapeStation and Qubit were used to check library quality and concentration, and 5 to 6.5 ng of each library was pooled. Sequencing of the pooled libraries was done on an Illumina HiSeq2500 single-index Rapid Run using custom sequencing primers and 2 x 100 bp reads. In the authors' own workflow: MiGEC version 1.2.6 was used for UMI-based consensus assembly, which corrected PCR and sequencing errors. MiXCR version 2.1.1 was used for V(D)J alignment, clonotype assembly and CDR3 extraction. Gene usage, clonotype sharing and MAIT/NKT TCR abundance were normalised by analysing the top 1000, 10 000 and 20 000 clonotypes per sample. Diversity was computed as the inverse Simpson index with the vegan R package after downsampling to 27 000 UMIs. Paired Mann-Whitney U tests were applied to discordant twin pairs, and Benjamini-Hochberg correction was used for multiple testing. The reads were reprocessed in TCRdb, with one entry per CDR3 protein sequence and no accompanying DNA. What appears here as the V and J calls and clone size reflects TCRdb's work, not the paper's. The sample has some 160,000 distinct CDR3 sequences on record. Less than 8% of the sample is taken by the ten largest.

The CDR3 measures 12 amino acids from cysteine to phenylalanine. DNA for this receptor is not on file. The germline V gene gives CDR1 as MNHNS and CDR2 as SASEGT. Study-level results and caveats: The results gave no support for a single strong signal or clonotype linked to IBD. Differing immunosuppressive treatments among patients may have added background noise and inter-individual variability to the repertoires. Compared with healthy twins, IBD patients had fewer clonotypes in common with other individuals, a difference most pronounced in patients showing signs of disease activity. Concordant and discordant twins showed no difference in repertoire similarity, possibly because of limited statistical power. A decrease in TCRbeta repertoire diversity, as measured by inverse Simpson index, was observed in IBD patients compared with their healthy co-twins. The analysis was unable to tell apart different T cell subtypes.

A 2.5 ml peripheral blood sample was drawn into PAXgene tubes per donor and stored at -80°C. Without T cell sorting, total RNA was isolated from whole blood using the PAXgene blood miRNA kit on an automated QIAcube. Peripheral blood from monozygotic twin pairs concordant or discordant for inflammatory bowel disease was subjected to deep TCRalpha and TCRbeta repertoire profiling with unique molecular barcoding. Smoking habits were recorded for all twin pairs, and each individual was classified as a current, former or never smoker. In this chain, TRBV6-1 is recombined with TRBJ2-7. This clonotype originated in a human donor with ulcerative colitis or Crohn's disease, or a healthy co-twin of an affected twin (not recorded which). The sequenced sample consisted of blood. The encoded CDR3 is CASTGLFYEQYF.